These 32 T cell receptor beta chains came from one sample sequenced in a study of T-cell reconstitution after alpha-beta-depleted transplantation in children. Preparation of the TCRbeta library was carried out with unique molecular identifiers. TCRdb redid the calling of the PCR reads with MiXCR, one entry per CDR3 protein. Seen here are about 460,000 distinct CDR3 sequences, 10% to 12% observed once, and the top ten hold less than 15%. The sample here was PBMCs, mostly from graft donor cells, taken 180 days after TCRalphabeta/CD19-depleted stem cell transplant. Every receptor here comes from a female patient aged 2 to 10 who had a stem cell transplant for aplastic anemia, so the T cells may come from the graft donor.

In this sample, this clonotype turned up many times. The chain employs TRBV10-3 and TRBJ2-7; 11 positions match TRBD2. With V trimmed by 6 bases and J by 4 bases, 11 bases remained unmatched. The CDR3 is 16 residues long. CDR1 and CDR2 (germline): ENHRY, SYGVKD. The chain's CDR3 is CAIRGSGTSGPYEQYF. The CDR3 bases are TGTGCCATCAGGGGATCAGGGACTAGCGGACCGTACGAGCAGTACTTC.

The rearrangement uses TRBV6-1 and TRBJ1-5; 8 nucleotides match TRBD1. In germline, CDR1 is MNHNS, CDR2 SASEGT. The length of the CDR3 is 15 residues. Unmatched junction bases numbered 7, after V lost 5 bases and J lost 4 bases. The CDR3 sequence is CASSTRTGWNQPQHF. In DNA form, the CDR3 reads TGTGCCAGCAGTACCCGGACAGGGTGGAATCAGCCCCAGCATTTT.

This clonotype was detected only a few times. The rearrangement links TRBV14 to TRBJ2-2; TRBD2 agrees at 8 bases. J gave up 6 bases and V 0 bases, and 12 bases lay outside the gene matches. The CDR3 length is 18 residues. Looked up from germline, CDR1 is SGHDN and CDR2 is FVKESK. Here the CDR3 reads CASSQDLAGIGFAGELFF. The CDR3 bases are TGTGCCAGCAGCCAAGATTTAGCGGGGATAGGCTTCGCCGGGGAGCTGTTTTTT.

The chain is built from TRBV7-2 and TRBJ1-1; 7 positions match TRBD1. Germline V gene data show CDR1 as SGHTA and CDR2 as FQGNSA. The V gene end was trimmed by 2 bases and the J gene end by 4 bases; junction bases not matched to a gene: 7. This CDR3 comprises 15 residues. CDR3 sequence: CASSLQGGRGTEAFF. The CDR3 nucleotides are TGTGCCAGCAGCTTACAGGGGGGTAGGGGCACTGAAGCTTTCTTT.

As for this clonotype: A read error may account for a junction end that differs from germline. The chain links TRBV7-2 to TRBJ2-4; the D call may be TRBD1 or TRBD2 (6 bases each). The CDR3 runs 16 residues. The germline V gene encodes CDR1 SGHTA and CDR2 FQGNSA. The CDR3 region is CASSLVGGGTKNMQYF. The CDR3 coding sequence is TGTGCCAGCAGCTTAGTGGGGGGCGGGACCAAAAACATGCAGTACTTC.

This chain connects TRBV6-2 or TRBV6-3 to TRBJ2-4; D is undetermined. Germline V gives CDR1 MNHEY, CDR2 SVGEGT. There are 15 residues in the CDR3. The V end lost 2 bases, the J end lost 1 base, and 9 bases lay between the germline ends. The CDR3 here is CASSYRVEAKNIQYF. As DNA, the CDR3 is TGTGCCAGCAGTTACCGGGTTGAGGCCAAAAACATTCAGTACTTC.

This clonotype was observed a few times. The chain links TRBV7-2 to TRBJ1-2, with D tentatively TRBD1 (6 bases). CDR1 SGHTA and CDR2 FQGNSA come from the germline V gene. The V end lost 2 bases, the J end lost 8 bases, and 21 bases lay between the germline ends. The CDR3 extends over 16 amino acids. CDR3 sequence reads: CASSLSSIQGKSGYTF. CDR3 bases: TGTGCCAGCAGCTTATCGAGTATACAGGGAAAAAGCGGCTACACCTTC. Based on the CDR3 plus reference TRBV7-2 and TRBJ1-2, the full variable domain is GAGVSQSPSNKVTEKGKDVELRCDPISGHTALYWYRQSLGQGLEFLIYFQGNSAPDKSGLPSDRFSAERTGGSVSTLTIQRTQQEDSAVYLCASSLSSIQGKSGYTFGSGTRLTVV.

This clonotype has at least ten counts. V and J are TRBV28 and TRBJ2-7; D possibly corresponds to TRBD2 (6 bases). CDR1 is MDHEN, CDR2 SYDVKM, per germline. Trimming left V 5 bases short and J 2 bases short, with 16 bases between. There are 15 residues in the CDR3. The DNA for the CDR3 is TGTGCCAGCAGTCCCGCGGGGCGGATTCCCTACGAGCAGTACTTC. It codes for CASSPAGRIPYEQYF.

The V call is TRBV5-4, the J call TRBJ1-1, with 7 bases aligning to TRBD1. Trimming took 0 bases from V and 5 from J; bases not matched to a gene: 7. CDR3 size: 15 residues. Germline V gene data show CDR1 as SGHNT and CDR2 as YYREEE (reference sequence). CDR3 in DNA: TGTGCCAGCAGCTTGGAGACAGGGAGGGGGACTGAAGCTTTCTTT. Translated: CASSLETGRGTEAFF.

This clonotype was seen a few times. CDR3 region: CASSTPRGRNTGELFF. In DNA, the CDR3 is TGTGCCAGCAGCACGCCAAGGGGGAGGAACACCGGGGAGCTGTTTTTT. The genes are TRBV21-1 and TRBJ2-2; the table gives TRBD1 as D, unverified against the DNA. TRBV21-1 is tagged as a pseudogene. CDR3 length: 16 amino acids.

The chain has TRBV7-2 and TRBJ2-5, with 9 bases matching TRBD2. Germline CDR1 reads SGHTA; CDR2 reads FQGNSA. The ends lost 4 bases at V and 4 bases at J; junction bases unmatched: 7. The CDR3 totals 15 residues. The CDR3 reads CASSSLGLAGETQYF. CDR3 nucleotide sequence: TGTGCCAGCAGCTCCCTGGGACTAGCAGGAGAGACCCAGTACTTC.

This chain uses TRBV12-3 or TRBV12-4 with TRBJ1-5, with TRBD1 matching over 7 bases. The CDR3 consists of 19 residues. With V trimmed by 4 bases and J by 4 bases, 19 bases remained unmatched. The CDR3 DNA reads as TGTGCCAGCAGTTCTTACTGGCCAACAGGGGAGACGTATAATCAGCCCCAGCATTTT. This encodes CASSSYWPTGETYNQPQHF.

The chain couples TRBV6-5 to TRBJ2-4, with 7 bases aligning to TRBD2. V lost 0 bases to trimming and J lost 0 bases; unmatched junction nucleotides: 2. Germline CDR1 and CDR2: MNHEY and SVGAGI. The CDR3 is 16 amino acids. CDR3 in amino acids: CASSYSAGVAKNIQYF. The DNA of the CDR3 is TGTGCCAGCAGTTACTCGGCGGGGGTAGCCAAAAACATTCAGTACTTC.

The CDR3 protein is CASSSGSNYGYTF. The CDR3 bases are TGTGCCAGCAGCTCTGGATCTAACTATGGCTACACCTTC. The chain is built from TRBV7-2 and TRBJ1-2; D unresolved. This CDR3 is 13 amino acids long. V dropped 4 bases and J dropped 0 bases, with 6 bases sitting between them. Germline assignment: CDR1 SGHTA and CDR2 FQGNSA.

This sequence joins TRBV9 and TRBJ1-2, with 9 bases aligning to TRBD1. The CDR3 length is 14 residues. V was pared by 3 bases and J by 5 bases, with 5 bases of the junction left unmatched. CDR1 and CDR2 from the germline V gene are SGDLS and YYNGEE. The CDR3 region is CASSAGTGRYGYTF. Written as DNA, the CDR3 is TGTGCCAGCAGCGCCGGGACAGGGCGATATGGCTACACCTTC. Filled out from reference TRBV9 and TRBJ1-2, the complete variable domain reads DSGVTQTPKHLITATGQRVTLRCSPRSGDLSVYWYQQSLDQGLQFLIQYYNGEERAKGNILERFSAQQFPDLHSELNLSSLELGDSALYFCASSAGTGRYGYTFGSGTRLTVV.

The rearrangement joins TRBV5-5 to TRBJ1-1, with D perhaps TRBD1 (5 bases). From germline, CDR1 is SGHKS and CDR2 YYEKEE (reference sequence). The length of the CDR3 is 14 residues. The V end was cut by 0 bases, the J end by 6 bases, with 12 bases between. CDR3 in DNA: TGTGCCAGCAGCTTGGCAGGGTTTGGGGCTGAAGCTTTCTTT. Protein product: CASSLAGFGAEAFF.

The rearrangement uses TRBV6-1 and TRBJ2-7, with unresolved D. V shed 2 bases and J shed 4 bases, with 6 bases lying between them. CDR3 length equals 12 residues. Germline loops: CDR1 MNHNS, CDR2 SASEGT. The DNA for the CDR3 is TGTGCCAGCAGTGAAAAAGGGTACGAGCAGTACTTC. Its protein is CASSEKGYEQYF.

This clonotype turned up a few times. The CDR3 bases are TGTGCCAGCAGTTACTCTGCCCCGGACAGGGGAAACTATGGCTACACCTTC. This encodes CASSYSAPDRGNYGYTF. The chain has TRBV6-5 and TRBJ1-2; 9 bases line up with TRBD1. Per germline, CDR1 MNHEY and CDR2 SVGAGI. V lost 0 bases and J lost 2; bases outside the gene matches: 7. This CDR3 comprises 17 residues.

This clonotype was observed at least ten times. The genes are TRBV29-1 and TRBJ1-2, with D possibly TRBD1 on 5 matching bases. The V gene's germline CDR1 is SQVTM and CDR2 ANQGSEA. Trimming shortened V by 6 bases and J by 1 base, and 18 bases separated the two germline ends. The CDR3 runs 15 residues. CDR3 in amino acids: CSVDRDRVINYGYTF. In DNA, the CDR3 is TGCAGCGTGGACCGGGACCGAGTCATTAACTATGGCTACACCTTC.

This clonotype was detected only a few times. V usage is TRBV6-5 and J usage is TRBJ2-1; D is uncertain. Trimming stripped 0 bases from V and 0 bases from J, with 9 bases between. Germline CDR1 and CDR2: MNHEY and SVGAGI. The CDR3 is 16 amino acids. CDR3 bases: TGTGCCAGCAGTTACTCTACCCTTCGCTCCTACAATGAGCAGTTCTTC. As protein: CASSYSTLRSYNEQFF.

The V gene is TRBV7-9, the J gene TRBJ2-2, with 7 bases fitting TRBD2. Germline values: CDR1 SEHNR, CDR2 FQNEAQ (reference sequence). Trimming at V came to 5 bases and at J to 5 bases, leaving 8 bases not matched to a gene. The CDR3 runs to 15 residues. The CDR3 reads CASSRPKLATGELFF. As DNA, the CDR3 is TGTGCCAGCAGCCGCCCTAAACTAGCGACCGGGGAGCTGTTTTTT.

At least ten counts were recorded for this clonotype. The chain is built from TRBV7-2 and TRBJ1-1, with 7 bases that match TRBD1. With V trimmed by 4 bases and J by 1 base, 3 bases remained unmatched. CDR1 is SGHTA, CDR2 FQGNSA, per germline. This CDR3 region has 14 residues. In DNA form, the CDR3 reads TGTGCCAGCAGCTCGAGGACAGGGAACACTGAAGCTTTCTTT. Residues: CASSSRTGNTEAFF.

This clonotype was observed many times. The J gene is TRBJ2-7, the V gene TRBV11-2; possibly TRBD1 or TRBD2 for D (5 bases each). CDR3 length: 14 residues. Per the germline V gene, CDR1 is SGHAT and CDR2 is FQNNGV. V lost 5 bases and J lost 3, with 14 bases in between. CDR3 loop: CASSPGTIGYEQYF. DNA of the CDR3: TGTGCCAGCAGCCCCGGGACGATCGGCTACGAGCAGTACTTC.

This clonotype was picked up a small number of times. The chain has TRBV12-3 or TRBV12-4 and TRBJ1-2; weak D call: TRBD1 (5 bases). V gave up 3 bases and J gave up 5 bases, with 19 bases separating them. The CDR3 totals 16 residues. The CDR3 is CASSLGGAPAGYGYTF. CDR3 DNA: TGTGCCAGCAGTTTGGGCGGGGCACCCGCGGGTTATGGCTACACCTTC.

The CDR3 sequence: CASSLAGKLFF. As DNA, the CDR3 is TGTGCCAGCAGCCTCGCCGGCAAGCTGTTTTTT. This chain uses TRBV9 with TRBJ2-2; D gene ambiguous. Trimming pared 4 bases from V and 12 bases from J, leaving 10 bases between. The CDR3 length is 11 residues. The germline CDR1 and CDR2 sequences are SGDLS and YYNGEE.

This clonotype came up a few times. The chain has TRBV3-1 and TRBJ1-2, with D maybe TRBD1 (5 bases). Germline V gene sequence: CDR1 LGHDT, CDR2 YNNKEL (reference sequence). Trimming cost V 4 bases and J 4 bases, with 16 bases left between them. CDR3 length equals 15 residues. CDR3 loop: CASSPTPRVSYGYTF. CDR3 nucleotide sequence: TGTGCCAGCAGCCCTACCCCCAGGGTATCCTATGGCTACACCTTC.

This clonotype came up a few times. The CDR3 sequence: CASSFGDRETQYF. The DNA for the CDR3 is TGTGCCAGCAGTTTCGGGGACCGGGAGACCCAGTACTTC. The chain couples TRBV28 to TRBJ2-5; the D call may be TRBD1 or TRBD2 (5 bases each). Germline V gene lookup returns CDR1 MDHEN and CDR2 SYDVKM. V lost 3 bases and J lost 5, with 10 bases in between. The CDR3 is made up of 13 amino acids.

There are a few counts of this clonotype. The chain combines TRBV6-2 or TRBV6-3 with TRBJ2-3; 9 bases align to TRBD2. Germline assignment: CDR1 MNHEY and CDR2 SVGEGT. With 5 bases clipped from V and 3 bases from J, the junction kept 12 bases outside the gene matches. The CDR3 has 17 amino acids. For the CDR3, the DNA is TGTGCCAGCAGTGCCTTCCAGGGACTAGCTCTAACAGATACGCAGTATTTT. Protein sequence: CASSAFQGLALTDTQYF.

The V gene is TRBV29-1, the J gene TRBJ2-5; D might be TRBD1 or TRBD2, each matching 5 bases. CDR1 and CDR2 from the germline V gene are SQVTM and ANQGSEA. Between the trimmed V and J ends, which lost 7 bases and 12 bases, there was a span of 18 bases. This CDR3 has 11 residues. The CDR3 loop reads CSARGFEREYF. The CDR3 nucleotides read TGCAGCGCTAGGGGATTTGAGAGGGAGTACTTC.

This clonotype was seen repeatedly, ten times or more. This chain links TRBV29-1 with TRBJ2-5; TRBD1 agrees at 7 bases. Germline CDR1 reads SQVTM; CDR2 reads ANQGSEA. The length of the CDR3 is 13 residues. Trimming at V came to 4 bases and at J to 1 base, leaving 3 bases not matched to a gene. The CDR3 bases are TGCAGCGTTGGAAGGGACAGCCAAGAGACCCAGTACTTC. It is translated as CSVGRDSQETQYF.

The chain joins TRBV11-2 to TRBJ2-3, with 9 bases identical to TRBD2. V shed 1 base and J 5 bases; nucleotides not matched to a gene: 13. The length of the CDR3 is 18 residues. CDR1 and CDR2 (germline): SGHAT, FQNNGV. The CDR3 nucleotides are TGTGCCAGCAGCTTAGGAACGACTGTAGCGGGAGCTCTAGATACGCAGTATTTT. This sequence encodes CASSLGTTVAGALDTQYF.

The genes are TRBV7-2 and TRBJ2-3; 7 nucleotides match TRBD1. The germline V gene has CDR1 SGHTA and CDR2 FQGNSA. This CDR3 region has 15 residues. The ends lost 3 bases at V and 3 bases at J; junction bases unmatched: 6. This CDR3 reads CASSFYRGRTDTQYF. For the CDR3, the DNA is TGTGCCAGCAGCTTTTACAGGGGTCGGACAGATACGCAGTATTTT. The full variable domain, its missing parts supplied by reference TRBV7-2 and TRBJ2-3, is GAGVSQSPSNKVTEKGKDVELRCDPISGHTALYWYRQSLGQGLEFLIYFQGNSAPDKSGLPSDRFSAERTGGSVSTLTIQRTQQEDSAVYLCASSFYRGRTDTQYFGPGTRLTVL.